One T cell receptor beta chain is described in this entry. Its target is unknown. A much larger clone differs by one base, so this may be a read error. The CDR3 has 18 amino acids. The trim removed 10 bases at V and 2 bases at J, leaving 17 bases unmatched. Germline CDR1 and CDR2: ENHRY and SYGVKD. Regarding the study as a whole: The TCR gene usage of tumor memory CD4+ T cells clustered together with blood and lymph node memory CD4+ cells and with lymph node naive CD4+ cells. Tumor Treg TCRs overlapped most with tumor naive CD4+ cells.

Treg sorting used a CD4+CD25+CD127-/low gate. After constant-region reverse-primer amplification, full-length variable regions underwent semi-nested PCR with Nested Universal Primer A. TCRdb redid the calling of the 5' RACE reads with MiXCR, one entry per CDR3 protein. Among about 43,000 distinct CDR3 sequences listed, around 23% were seen once. The chain joins TRBV10-3 to TRBJ2-4; TRBD1 matches at 10 bases. The source is a female donor with breast cancer. Sequenced: Tregs sorted from a lymph node. As DNA, the CDR3 is TGTGCCACGTCCGGGACAGGGGATCCCCGGGTGACCAAAAACATTCAGTACTTC. Translation: CATSGTGDPRVTKNIQYF.